These 17 T cell receptor beta chains came from one sample sequenced in a study of blood T cell repertoires in COVID-19. This table comes from immunoSEQ multiplex PCR, and its TCRdb copy is limited to in-frame clones, with some not included. Here the sample spans around 250,000 clones, 70% to 85% being singletons. The specimen was peripheral blood. The origin of the receptors is an elderly woman with acute or convalescent COVID-19.

J is TRBJ2-5 and V is TRBV9, with TRBD1 identical over 7 bases. The CDR3 is 15 amino acids. Trimming cost V 3 bases and J 5 bases; bases outside gene matches: 10. Germline CDR1 is SGDLS and CDR2 is YYNGEE. The DNA of the CDR3 is TGTGCCAGCAGCGCCAAAACAGGGGATCGGGAGACCCAGTACTTC. The encoded protein is CASSAKTGDRETQYF.

The chain has TRBV7-2 and TRBJ2-5; TRBD2 matches at 11 bases. The CDR3 covers 15 residues. Trimming at V came to 11 bases and at J to 5 bases, leaving 13 bases not matched to a gene. The germline V gene has CDR1 SGHTA and CDR2 FQGNSA. The CDR3 region is CASLSTSGSLETQYF. DNA of the CDR3: TGTGCCTCCTTATCCACTAGCGGGAGTTTGGAGACCCAGTACTTC. Variable domain in full (rest from reference TRBV7-2 and TRBJ2-5): GAGVSQSPSNKVTEKGKDVELRCDPISGHTALYWYRQSLGQGLEFLIYFQGNSAPDKSGLPSDRFSAERTGGSVSTLTIQRTQQEDSAVYLCASLSTSGSLETQYFGPGTRLLVL.

In regard to this clone: Other nucleotide sequences from this sample produce the same CDR3. The J gene is TRBJ1-2, the V gene TRBV7-9; 10 nucleotides agree with TRBD1. Germline assignment: CDR1 SEHNR and CDR2 FQNEAQ (reference sequence). V was pared by 3 bases and J by 8 bases, with 9 bases of the junction left unmatched. This CDR3 has 15 residues. CDR3 protein: CASSLPGQGIGGYTF. Here the CDR3 DNA reads TGTGCCAGCAGCTTGCCGGGACAGGGGATCGGGGGCTACACCTTC.

A few counts support this clone. This rearrangement joins TRBV27 to TRBJ1-6; D possibly corresponds to TRBD1 (6 bases). The CDR3 is made up of 15 amino acids. Germline V lookup: CDR1 MNHEY, CDR2 SMNVEV (reference sequence). The germline V and J ends were trimmed by 4 bases and 7 bases, with 14 bases remaining between them. CDR3 coding DNA: TGTGCCAGCAGTTCACAGGGATTTTTGAATTCACCCCTCCACTTT. It is translated as CASSSQGFLNSPLHF.

This clone appeared a single time. The chain recombines TRBV12-3 or TRBV12-4 with TRBJ1-2; unclear D gene. Trimming removed 3 bases at V and 5 bases at J, with 10 bases between. CDR3 length equals 13 residues. The CDR3 sequence: CASSLSTGYGYTF. CDR3 in DNA: TGTGCCAGCAGTTTGTCTACGGGATATGGCTACACCTTC.

This sequence joins TRBV6-5 and TRBJ1-2, with 8 nucleotides matching TRBD1. Germline V gene sequence: CDR1 MNHEY, CDR2 SVGAGI. V shed 6 bases, J shed 4 bases, and the junction held 4 bases outside the gene matches. The CDR3 consists of 13 residues. The DNA of the CDR3 is TGTGCCAGCAGGGACAGGGTGGGCTATGGCTACACCTTC. This sequence encodes CASRDRVGYGYTF.

The V and J genes are TRBV2 and TRBJ2-1; 16 bases agree with TRBD2. The trim removed 8 bases at V and 5 bases at J, leaving 15 bases unmatched. The CDR3 runs to 19 residues. The germline V gene encodes CDR1 SNHLY and CDR2 FYNNEI. CDR3 DNA: TGTGCCAGCTGCCCAGAGCGGCCGGGACTAGCGGGGGGGAACAATGAGCAGTTCTTC. Translated: CASCPERPGLAGGNNEQFF. Supplemented by reference TRBV2 and TRBJ2-1, the full variable domain reads EPEVTQTPSHQVTQMGQEVILRCVPISNHLYFYWYRQILGQKVEFLVSFYNNEISEKSEIFDDQFSVERPDGSNFTLKIRSTKLEDSAMYFCASCPERPGLAGGNNEQFFGPGTRLTVL.

This rearrangement joins TRBV12-3 or TRBV12-4 to TRBJ1-1; D is undetermined. Trimming pared 2 bases from V and 6 bases from J, leaving 7 bases between. The CDR3 spans 12 residues. CDR3 amino acids: CASSLLRSEAFF. The CDR3 DNA sequence: TGTGCCAGCAGTTTACTCCGGTCTGAAGCTTTCTTT.

The chain employs TRBV4-3 and TRBJ2-5, with 10 bases that match TRBD2. Germline-derived CDR1 and CDR2 are LGHNA and YSLEER. The CDR3 is 18 amino acids. V shed 0 bases, J shed 5 bases, and the junction held 12 bases outside the gene matches. The CDR3 sequence: CASSQELAGGAGGETQYF. Written as DNA, the CDR3 is TGCGCCAGCAGCCAAGAGTTAGCGGGAGGTGCCGGAGGGGAGACCCAGTACTTC.

The chain links TRBV3-1 (or the pseudogene TRBV3-2) to TRBJ1-2; 9 positions agree with TRBD1. Germline values: CDR1 LGHDT, CDR2 YNNKEL (reference sequence). This CDR3 is 13 amino acids long. V lost 6 bases, J lost 5 bases, and 4 bases stayed unmatched. The CDR3 sequence is CASRLQGAYGYTF. CDR3 bases: TGTGCCAGCAGATTACAGGGGGCATATGGCTACACCTTC.

The rearrangement joins TRBV10-3 to TRBJ1-6; 7 positions match TRBD1. This CDR3 comprises 14 residues. Germline CDR1 and CDR2: ENHRY and SYGVKD. The junction had 3 bases not matched to a gene; V was cut back by 2 bases and J by 8 bases. As DNA, the CDR3 is TGTGCCATCAGTGAGAGACAGGGTTATTCACCCCTCCACTTT. Translated, it gives CAISERQGYSPLHF.

The V gene is TRBV9, the J gene TRBJ1-4; TRBD1 matches at 7 bases. This CDR3 has 16 residues. The germline gives CDR1 SGDLS, CDR2 YYNGEE. V trimming: 0 bases; J trimming: 7 bases; junction bases outside the gene matches: 9. CDR3 nucleotides: TGTGCCAGCAGCGTAGACGGACGGAGGGGGCGTGAAAAACTGTTTTTT. Its protein is CASSVDGRRGREKLFF.

V is TRBV28 and J is TRBJ2-1; TRBD2 matches at 10 bases. The CDR3 has 17 residues. V dropped 2 bases and J dropped 5; count of bases not matched to a gene: 9. CDR1 and CDR2 (germline): MDHEN, SYDVKM. CDR3 DNA sequence: TGTGCCAGCAGTTTAGGGCTAGCGGGAGCAGTCGACAATGAGCAGTTCTTC. It codes for CASSLGLAGAVDNEQFF.

In DNA form, the CDR3 reads TGTGCCAGCTCACCGACAGGGGGGTCTGGAAACACCATATATTTT. Translated, it gives CASSPTGGSGNTIYF. The V gene is TRBV18, the J gene TRBJ1-3; TRBD1 matches at 9 bases. The CDR3 has 15 amino acids. Germline CDR1 reads KGHSH; CDR2 reads LQKENI. Trimming took 3 bases from V and 1 from J; bases not matched to a gene: 1.

The genes are TRBV7-6 and TRBJ1-4; a weak D match, TRBD1 (6 bases). The ends were cut back, 5 bases at V and 4 bases at J, with 14 bases in the middle. The V gene's germline CDR1 is SGHVS and CDR2 FNYEAQ. The CDR3 runs to 15 residues. The CDR3 reads CASSLQGYLNEKLFF. The CDR3 nucleotides read TGTGCCAGCAGCCTACAGGGATACCTTAATGAAAAACTGTTTTTT. The entire variable domain, with the rest obtained from reference TRBV7-6 and TRBJ1-4, is as follows: GAGVSQSPRYKVTKRGQDVALRCDPISGHVSLYWYRQALGQGPEFLTYFNYEAQQDKSGLPNDRFSAERPEGSISTLTIQRTEQRDSAMYRCASSLQGYLNEKLFFGSGTQLSVL.

J is TRBJ2-7 and V is TRBV29-1, with 8 nucleotides matching TRBD2. The germline CDR1 and CDR2 sequences are SQVTM and ANQGSEA. The CDR3 has 13 residues. The junction had 11 bases not matched to a gene; V was cut back by 4 bases and J by 9 bases. CDR3 residues: CSVVYVRAGGQYF. The CDR3 bases are TGCAGCGTTGTCTATGTTAGGGCGGGAGGGCAGTACTTC.

This chain links TRBV5-5 with TRBJ2-1, with D possibly matching TRBD1 (5 bases). The CDR3 has 12 amino acids. CDR1 is SGHKS and CDR2 is YYEKEE in the germline V gene (reference sequence). V lost 5 bases, J lost 6 bases, and 9 bases lay in between. The DNA for the CDR3 is TGTGCCAGCAGGTCAGGGTTCAATGAGCAGTTCTTC. Translated, it gives CASRSGFNEQFF.